This note documents a single TCR beta chain sequence. No antigen is known for it. Unique molecular identifiers were used to barcode this TCRbeta library. TCRdb re-analysed the PCR reads in MiXCR, keeping a single row per CDR3 protein. The sample carries around 490,000 distinct CDR3 sequences, around 10% recorded once. The sample belongs to a study of T-cell reconstitution after alpha-beta-depleted transplantation in children. The study, taken as a whole, reports: T-cell counts and diversity at one year following transplant were attributed mainly to newly produced T cells. It was surviving recipient T cells and thymic progenitors that gave some patients high TCRbeta diversity at day 60. Reportedly, roughly two months post-transplant, alpha-beta T cells arose from several hundred expanded graft clones.

The V gene's germline CDR1 is SGHVS and CDR2 FQNEAQ. The ends lost 3 bases at V and 0 bases at J; junction bases unmatched: 6. The length of the CDR3 is 18 residues. The source is a female patient younger than 10 who had a stem cell transplant for aplastic anemia, so the T cells may come from the graft donor. The V call is TRBV7-8, the J call TRBJ2-2; TRBD2 agrees at 11 bases. This sample comprised PBMCs, mostly from graft donor cells, obtained 180 days after TCRalphabeta/CD19-depleted stem cell transplant. The CDR3 loop is CASSFPTSGAANTGELFF. CDR3 coding DNA: TGTGCCAGCAGCTTTCCGACTAGCGGGGCCGCGAACACCGGGGAGCTGTTTTTT. The variable domain in full, with the rest retrieved from reference TRBV7-8 and TRBJ2-2, is GAGVSQSPRYKVAKRGQDVALRCDPISGHVSLFWYQQALGQGPEFLTYFQNEAQLDKSGLPSDRFFAERPEGSVSTLKIQRTQQEDSAVYLCASSFPTSGAANTGELFFGEGSRLTVL.